This T cell receptor (beta chain) was obtained from a study of blood T cell repertoires in COVID-19. This clone showed up just a few times. Assay: immunoSEQ multiplex PCR; the TCRdb copy retains only in-frame clones and omits some. The sample includes a few hundred thousand clones, 82% seen only once; the top ten take under 3.5%. This sequence was found in a woman aged 55-70 years who had recovered from COVID-19. The sequencing sample was made of PBMCs or T cells enriched from blood (not recorded which).

CDR3 sequence (DNA): TGTGCCAGCAGCCCCGGACAGGGGGCGGGGGAAAAACTGTTTTTT. This codes for CASSPGQGAGEKLFF. V usage is TRBV9 and J usage is TRBJ1-4; 11 bases fit TRBD1. CDR1 and CDR2 (germline): SGDLS, YYNGEE. CDR3 length equals 15 residues. Unmatched junction bases numbered 7, after V lost 4 bases and J lost 8 bases.